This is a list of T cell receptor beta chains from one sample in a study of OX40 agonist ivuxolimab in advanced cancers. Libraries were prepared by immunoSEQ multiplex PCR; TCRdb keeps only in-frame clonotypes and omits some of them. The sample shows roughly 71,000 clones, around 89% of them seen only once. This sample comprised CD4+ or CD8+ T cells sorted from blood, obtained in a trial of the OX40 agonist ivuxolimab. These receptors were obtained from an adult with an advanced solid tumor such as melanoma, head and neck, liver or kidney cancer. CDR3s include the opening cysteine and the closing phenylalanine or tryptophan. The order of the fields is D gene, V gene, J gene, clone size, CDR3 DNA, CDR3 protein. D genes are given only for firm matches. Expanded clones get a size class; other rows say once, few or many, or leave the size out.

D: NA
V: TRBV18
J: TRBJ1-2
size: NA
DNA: TGTGCCAGCTCCCCCGGAGACAACAACAACTATGGCTACACCTTC
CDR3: CASSPGDNNNYGYTF

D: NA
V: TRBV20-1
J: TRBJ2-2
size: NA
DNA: TGCAGTGCTAGAGCGGGGGGGGAGCTGTTTTTT
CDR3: CSARAGGELFF

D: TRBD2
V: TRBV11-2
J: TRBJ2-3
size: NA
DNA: TGTGCCAGCAGCTTAGCTAGCGGGGGGGCATTAAATACGCAGTATTTT
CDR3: CASSLASGGALNTQYF

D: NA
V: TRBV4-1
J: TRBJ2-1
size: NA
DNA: TGCGCCAGCAGCCAACAAGACGGGCACAATGAGCAGTTCTTC
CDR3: CASSQQDGHNEQFF

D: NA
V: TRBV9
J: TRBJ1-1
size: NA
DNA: TGTGCCAGCAGCGTAGCGGTAAACACTGAAGCTTTCTTT
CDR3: CASSVAVNTEAFF

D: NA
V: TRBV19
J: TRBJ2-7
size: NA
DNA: TGTGCCAGTAGTAAACAGGGTGATAGGACTACCGAGCAGTACTTC
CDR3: CASSKQGDRTTEQYF

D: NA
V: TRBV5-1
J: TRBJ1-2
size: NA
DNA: TGCGCCAGCAGCCGAGACAGGACACAGGGCTACACCTTC
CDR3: CASSRDRTQGYTF

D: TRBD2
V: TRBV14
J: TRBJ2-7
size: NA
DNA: TGTGCCAGCAGCCAAGTAATACTAGCGGTGTCCTACGAGCAGTACTTC
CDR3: CASSQVILAVSYEQYF

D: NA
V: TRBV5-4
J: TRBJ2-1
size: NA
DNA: TGTGCCAGCAGCTTGGGGGGGGCCGAATACAATGAGCAGTTCTTC
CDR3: CASSLGGAEYNEQFF

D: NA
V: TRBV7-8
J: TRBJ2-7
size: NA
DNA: TGTGCCAGCAGCCCGGGATCCTACGAGCAGTACTTC
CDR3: CASSPGSYEQYF

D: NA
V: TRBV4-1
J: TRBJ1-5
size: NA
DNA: TGCGCCAGCAGCCAAGACGGAGGGTACCCTGGTCAGCCCCAGCATTTT
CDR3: CASSQDGGYPGQPQHF

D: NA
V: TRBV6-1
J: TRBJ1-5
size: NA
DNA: TGTGCCAGCACTTCGGAGGGGTATAGCAATCAGCCCCAGCATTTT
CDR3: CASTSEGYSNQPQHF

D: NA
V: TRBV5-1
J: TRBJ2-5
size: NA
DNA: TGCGCCAGCAGCTTGTTGTCAGGGGGGCTAGAAGAGACCCAGTACTTC
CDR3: CASSLLSGGLEETQYF

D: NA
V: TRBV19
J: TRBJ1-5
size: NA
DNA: TGTGCCAGTAGTATAGGTTTAAGGGGCGCCAATCAGCCCCAGCATTTT
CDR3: CASSIGLRGANQPQHF

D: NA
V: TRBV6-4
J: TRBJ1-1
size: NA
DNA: TGTGCCACCAGGGCAGGGCCGAACACTGAAGCTTTCTTT
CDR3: CATRAGPNTEAFF

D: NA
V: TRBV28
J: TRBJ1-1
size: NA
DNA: TGTGCCAGCAGTGTCAGGGTGATGACTGAAGCTTTCTTT
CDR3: CASSVRVMTEAFF

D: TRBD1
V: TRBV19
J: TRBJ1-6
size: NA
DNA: TGTGCCAGTAGTACAAATCAGGGGGCCGTTTCGGCCCTCCACTTT
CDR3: CASSTNQGAVSALHF

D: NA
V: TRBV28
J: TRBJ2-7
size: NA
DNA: TGTGCCAGCAGTTCTTTCGCGGAGGTGGTCTACGAGCAGTACTTC
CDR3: CASSSFAEVVYEQYF

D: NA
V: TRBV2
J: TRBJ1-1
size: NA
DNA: TGTGCCAGCACGTGGCGTGGTCAGGCTGAAGCTTTCTTT
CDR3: CASTWRGQAEAFF

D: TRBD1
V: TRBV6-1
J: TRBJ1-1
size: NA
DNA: TGTGCCAGCAGTGAAGCGGGGACAGGGGTTTTCTATTCGGCTTTCTTT
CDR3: CASSEAGTGVFYSAFF

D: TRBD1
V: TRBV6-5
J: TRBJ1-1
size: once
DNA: TGTGCCAGCAGCTCTACCCGACAGGGGAACACTGAAGCTTTCTTT
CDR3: CASSSTRQGNTEAFF

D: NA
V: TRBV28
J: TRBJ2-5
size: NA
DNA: TGTGCCAGCAGTTTATTGGGGGGCGGTTCGGAGACCCAGTACTTC
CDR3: CASSLLGGGSETQYF

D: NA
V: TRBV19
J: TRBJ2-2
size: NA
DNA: TGTGCCAGTAGTATAGTAGGACAGACCGGGGAGCTGTTTTTT
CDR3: CASSIVGQTGELFF

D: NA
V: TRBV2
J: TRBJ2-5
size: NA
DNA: TGTGCCAGCAGTGAAGTACTAGAGACCCAGTACTTC
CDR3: CASSEVLETQYF

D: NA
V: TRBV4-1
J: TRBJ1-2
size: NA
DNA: TGCGCCAGCAGCCAAGCCCCCCCCTATGGCTACACCTTC
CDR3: CASSQAPPYGYTF

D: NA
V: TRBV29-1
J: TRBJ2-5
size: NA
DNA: TGCAGCGTTGATACAGGGTCCCAAGAAACCCAGTACTTC
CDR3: CSVDTGSQETQYF

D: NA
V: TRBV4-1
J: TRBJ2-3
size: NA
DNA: TGCGCCAGCAGCCAAGTGTTAGACAGGTTTCGCACAGATACGCAGTATTTT
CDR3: CASSQVLDRFRTDTQYF

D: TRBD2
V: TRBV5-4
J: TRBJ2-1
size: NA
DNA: TGTGCCAGCAGCTACTCCGGGACTAGTAATGGCGGTGAGCAGTTCTTC
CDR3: CASSYSGTSNGGEQFF

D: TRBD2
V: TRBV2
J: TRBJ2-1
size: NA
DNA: TGTGCCAGCAGCGCTCCGGGGGGGGCTAGCGGAGGGAATGAGCAGTTCTTC
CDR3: CASSAPGGASGGNEQFF

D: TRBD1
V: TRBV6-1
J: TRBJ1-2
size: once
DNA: TGTGCCAGCAGTGAATGGGGACAGTTCTATGGCTACACCTTC
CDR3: CASSEWGQFYGYTF

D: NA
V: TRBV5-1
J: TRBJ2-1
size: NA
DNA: TGCGCCAGCAGCCGGGCCGCCTCTGATGAGCAGTTCTTC
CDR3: CASSRAASDEQFF

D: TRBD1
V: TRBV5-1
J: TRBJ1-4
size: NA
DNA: TGCGCCAGCAGCTGGGGAACAGGGGGCGGAAATGAAAAACTGTTTTTT
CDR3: CASSWGTGGGNEKLFF

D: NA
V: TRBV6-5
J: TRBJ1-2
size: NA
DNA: TGTGCCAGCAGTCCGACAGTGGGCGGTAGCTACACCTTC
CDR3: CASSPTVGGSYTF

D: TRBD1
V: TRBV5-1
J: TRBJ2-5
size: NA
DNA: TGCGCCAGCAGCTTGATCGGACAGGGGCTAGAGACCCAGTACTTC
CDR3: CASSLIGQGLETQYF

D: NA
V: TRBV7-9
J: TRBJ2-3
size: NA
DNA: TGTGCCAGCAGCTTAATCCAGGCGGATACGCAGTATTTT
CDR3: CASSLIQADTQYF

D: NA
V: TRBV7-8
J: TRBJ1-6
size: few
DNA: TGTGCCAGCAGCTTAGGTGGGGCGCTCCTCCACTTT
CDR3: CASSLGGALLHF

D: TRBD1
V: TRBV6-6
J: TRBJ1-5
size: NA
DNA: TGTGCCAGCACCCTCGTACAGGGGATACAGCCCCAGCATTTT
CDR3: CASTLVQGIQPQHF

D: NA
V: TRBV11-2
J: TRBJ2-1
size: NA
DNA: TGTGCCAGCACTCTGGACTCTACGACATACAATGAGCAGTTCTTC
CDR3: CASTLDSTTYNEQFF

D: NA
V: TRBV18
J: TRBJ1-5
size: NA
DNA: TGTGCCAGCTCGGGCGACCTTAATCAGCCCCAGCATTTT
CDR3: CASSGDLNQPQHF

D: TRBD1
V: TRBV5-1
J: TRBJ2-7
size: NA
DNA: TGCGCCAGCAGCTTGGGAGGGACAGGCGTGACCTACGAGCAGTACTTC
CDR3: CASSLGGTGVTYEQYF

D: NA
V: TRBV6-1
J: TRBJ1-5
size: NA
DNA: TGTGCCAGCAGTGAAGCGAGCAGGTCCAGGGTGGGGCCCCAGCATTTT
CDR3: CASSEASRSRVGPQHF

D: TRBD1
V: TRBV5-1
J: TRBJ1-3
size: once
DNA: TGCGCCAGCAGCCCGGGACAGGAGGGGACTGGAAACACCATATATTTT
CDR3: CASSPGQEGTGNTIYF

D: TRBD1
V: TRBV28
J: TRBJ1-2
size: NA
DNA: TGTGCCAGCAGTCCCCCTGGGGGGACAGGGGATGGCTACACCTTC
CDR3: CASSPPGGTGDGYTF

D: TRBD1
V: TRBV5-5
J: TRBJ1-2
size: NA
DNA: TGTGCCAGCAGCTTGGTGACAGGGGTAATCACCTTC
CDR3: CASSLVTGVITF

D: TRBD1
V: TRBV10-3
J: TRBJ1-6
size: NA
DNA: TGTGCCATCGGGGAGACAGGGTCATCACCCCTCCACTTT
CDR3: CAIGETGSSPLHF

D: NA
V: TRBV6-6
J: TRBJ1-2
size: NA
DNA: TGTGCCAGCAGTTACGGGGCGTACTATGGCTACACCTTC
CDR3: CASSYGAYYGYTF

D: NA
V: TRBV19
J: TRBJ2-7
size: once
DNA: TGTGCCAGTAGCCCTGGGGGGGGCGCTTCCTACGAGCAGTACTTC
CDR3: CASSPGGGASYEQYF

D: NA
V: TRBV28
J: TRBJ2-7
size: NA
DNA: TGTGCCAGCACTCAACTCTACGAGCAGTACTTC
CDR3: CASTQLYEQYF